These 11 T cell receptor beta chains originate from one sample sequenced in a study of T cells in Graves' hyperthyroidism and ophthalmopathy. Researchers amplified the TCR beta CDR3 regions from RNA transcripts. Primed by the HTBI set, a first-round RT-PCR was run on the TCR CDR3. One entry per CDR3 protein results from TCRdb running MiXCR on the multiplex PCR reads. Of fewer than 900,000 distinct CDR3 sequences in the sample, 16% are singletons; the top ten hold around 8.1%. Sequencing was performed on blood. These receptors all stem from a man between 18 and 35 years old with Graves' hyperthyroidism.

The V gene is TRBV4-2, the J gene TRBJ1-1; D ambiguous. The CDR3 totals 16 residues. CDR1 and CDR2 (germline): LGHNA, YNFKEQ. V was trimmed by 3 bases and J by 0 bases, leaving 14 bases between them. CDR3 in amino acids: CASSHSLTALNTEAFF. The CDR3 nucleotides read TGTGCCAGCAGCCACTCATTAACAGCTTTGAACACTGAAGCTTTCTTT.

This clonotype was seen only a few times. Given a much more abundant clone one base away, this may be a read error. J is TRBJ2-7 and V is TRBV28, with 13 nucleotides matching TRBD2. This CDR3 spans 18 amino acids. J lost 0 bases, V lost 4 bases, and 9 bases had no gene match. The germline CDR1 and CDR2 sequences are MDHEN and SYDVKM. Here the CDR3 reads CASSSPGLAGFASYEQYF. The DNA for the CDR3 is TGTGCCAGCAGTTCTCCGGGACTAGCGGGATTCGCCTCCTACGAGCAGTACTTC.

There are many counts of this clonotype. This chain uses TRBV6-1 with TRBJ2-5; D ambiguous. The CDR3 extends over 12 amino acids. The germline CDR1 and CDR2 sequences are MNHNS and SASEGT. Between the trimmed V and J ends, which lost 6 bases and 5 bases, there was a span of 10 bases. The CDR3 sequence is CASSQNDETQYF. DNA for the CDR3: TGTGCCAGCAGCCAGAACGACGAGACCCAGTACTTC.

The chain recombines TRBV4-3 with TRBJ2-7; D possibly corresponds to TRBD2 (6 bases). Per the germline V gene, CDR1 is LGHNA and CDR2 is YSLEER. The V end was cut by 0 bases, the J end by 6 bases, with 18 bases between. This CDR3 contains 16 residues. The CDR3 protein is CASSQELGLGAGEQYF. The CDR3 DNA reads TGCGCCAGCAGCCAAGAATTGGGACTCGGAGCTGGCGAGCAGTACTTC.

J is TRBJ1-1 and V is TRBV4-1; D remains ambiguous. CDR1 and CDR2 from the germline V gene are MGHRA and YSYEKL. Trimming removed 4 bases from V and 5 bases from J, with 23 bases in between. The CDR3 loop spans 17 amino acids. The CDR3 nucleotides are TGCGCCAGCAGCCCCCCCGCGCGACCCACGATAAGTACTGAAGCTTTCTTT. This translates into CASSPPARPTISTEAFF.

This clonotype was counted only a few times. The chain uses TRBV4-1 and TRBJ2-5; tentative D call: TRBD2 (6 bases). This CDR3 is 18 amino acids long. Germline V gene lookup returns CDR1 MGHRA and CDR2 YSYEKL. V was pared by 0 bases and J by 7 bases, with 24 bases between. Written as DNA, the CDR3 is TGCGCCAGCAGCCAAGAGGGAAGGACCGGGACTCCCGTATCGACCCAGTACTTC. As protein: CASSQEGRTGTPVSTQYF.

In this sample, this clonotype turned up many times. In DNA, the CDR3 is TGTGCCAGCAGCTTAGTTTTAGGGGAGTACGAGCAGTACTTC. It is translated as CASSLVLGEYEQYF. The chain couples TRBV7-9 to TRBJ2-7; TRBD1 or TRBD2 may be the D gene (5 bases each). V lost 1 base and J lost 4, with 11 bases in between. This CDR3 region has 14 residues. CDR1 and CDR2 (germline): SEHNR, FQNEAQ (reference sequence).

This clonotype has a count of ten or more. This rearrangement joins TRBV12-3 or TRBV12-4 to TRBJ2-7, with D perhaps matching TRBD2 (5 bases). Trimming cost V 6 bases and J 9 bases, with 15 bases left between them. CDR3 length: 12 residues. The CDR3 is CASSRGFTGQYF. As DNA, the CDR3 is TGTGCCAGCAGCCGGGGATTTACCGGGCAGTACTTC.

This clonotype was recorded many times. The chain carries TRBV7-8 and TRBJ2-3, with D uncertain. The CDR3 sequence is 13 residues long. From germline, CDR1 is SGHVS and CDR2 FQNEAQ. Trimming stripped 5 bases from V and 1 base from J, with 7 bases between. The CDR3 is CASSGLRTDTQYF. CDR3 DNA sequence: TGTGCCAGCAGCGGTCTTCGCACAGATACGCAGTATTTT.

The table lists this clonotype with a few counts. The rearrangement links TRBV11-1 to TRBJ2-7, with D possibly called TRBD1 or TRBD2 (5 bases each). The germline gives CDR1 SGHAT, CDR2 FQDESV (reference sequence). The CDR3 totals 15 residues. V dropped 1 base and J dropped 1 base, with 11 bases sitting between them. The chain's CDR3 is CASSLVGANSYEQYF. The CDR3 nucleotides are TGTGCCAGCAGCTTAGTCGGGGCAAATTCCTACGAGCAGTACTTC.

As regards this clonotype: A read error may explain this, as a much larger clone is one base away. The genes are TRBV20-1 and TRBJ1-4; no reliable D call. Per germline, CDR1 DFQATT and CDR2 SNEGSKA (reference sequence). Trimming pared 6 bases from V and 3 bases from J, leaving 8 bases between. This CDR3 has 12 amino acids. In DNA, the CDR3 is TGCAGTGCCACCGTACCTAATGAAAAACTGTTTTTT. Amino acids: CSATVPNEKLFF.